Below, 14 T cell receptor beta chains from the same sample are listed, as sequenced in a study of T cell repertoires in cytomegalovirus infection. TCRdb analysed the reads with MiXCR anew, one entry per CDR3 protein. The sample lists 150,000 to 200,000 distinct CDR3 sequences, roughly 28% seen once, with 30% to 40% in the top ten. The sequencing sample was made of PBMCs. Receptors were obtained from a human donor in good health (CMV status not recorded). Some clones in this sample may be carry-over from other donors' samples.

This clonotype occurred many times. This chain links TRBV10-3 with TRBJ2-5, with D tentatively TRBD2 (6 bases). Between the trimmed V and J ends, which lost 0 bases and 2 bases, there was a span of 13 bases. From germline, CDR1 is ENHRY and CDR2 SYGVKD. The CDR3 consists of 16 residues. This chain's CDR3 is CAISESRPSGQETQYF. CDR3 DNA: TGTGCCATCAGTGAGTCTCGGCCCAGCGGGCAAGAGACCCAGTACTTC.

CDR3 coding DNA: TGTGCCAGCAGTTACTCGATTACCCCATCCGGGGAGCTGTTTTTT. Protein product: CASSYSITPSGELFF. This chain connects TRBV6-5 to TRBJ2-2; D is unclear. Trimming took 0 bases from V and 6 from J, leaving 11 bases between them. Looked up from germline, CDR1 is MNHEY and CDR2 is SVGAGI. This CDR3 comprises 15 residues.

This chain connects TRBV7-2 to TRBJ1-2, with D possibly TRBD1 on 5 matching bases. CDR3 size: 14 residues. Per the germline V gene, CDR1 is SGHTA and CDR2 is FQGNSA. V dropped 4 bases and J dropped 9 bases, with 18 bases sitting between them. CDR3 region: CASSSGALRLCYTF. CDR3 DNA sequence: TGTGCCAGCAGCTCCGGGGCGCTTCGTTTGTGCTACACCTTC.

This chain joins TRBV29-1 and TRBJ1-2, with TRBD1 matching 10 bases. J was trimmed by 5 bases and V by 5 bases; bases with no gene match: 5. CDR1 is SQVTM, CDR2 ANQGSEA, per germline. This CDR3 has 13 residues. The CDR3 loop reads CSVSGTGEYGYTF. The CDR3 coding sequence is TGCAGCGTTAGCGGGACAGGGGAATATGGCTACACCTTC. The full variable domain, its missing parts supplied by reference TRBV29-1 and TRBJ1-2, is SAVISQKPSRDICQRGTSLTIQCQVDSQVTMMFWYRQQPGQSLTLIATANQGSEATYESGFVIDKFPISRPNLTFSTLTVSNMSPEDSSIYLCSVSGTGEYGYTFGSGTRLTVV.

This clonotype has just a few counts. The chain links TRBV12-3 or TRBV12-4 to TRBJ2-3, with 10 nucleotides matching TRBD2. The CDR3 totals 14 residues. Trimming at V came to 10 bases and at J to 3 bases, leaving 7 bases not matched to a gene. The CDR3: CAISLAGVTDTQYF. CDR3 bases: TGTGCCATCTCTCTAGCGGGGGTGACAGATACGCAGTATTTT.

The rearrangement joins TRBV15 to TRBJ1-1, with D hard to call. With 0 bases removed from V and 4 bases from J, the gap between germline ends came to 6 bases. Germline lookup yields CDR1 LNHNV and CDR2 YYDKDF (reference sequence). This CDR3 has 13 residues. The CDR3 region is CATSRERATEAFF. Written as DNA, the CDR3 is TGTGCCACCAGCAGAGAGAGGGCCACTGAAGCTTTCTTT.

The V gene is TRBV20-1, the J gene TRBJ2-5, with 8 bases identical to TRBD2. CDR1 is DFQATT and CDR2 is SNEGSKA in the germline V gene (reference sequence). This CDR3 contains 14 residues. With 7 bases clipped from V and 7 bases from J, the junction kept 14 bases outside the gene matches. The CDR3 sequence is CSGQVAGPLGTQYF. CDR3 sequence (DNA): TGCAGTGGGCAGGTAGCGGGACCCCTGGGGACCCAGTACTTC.

This clonotype was picked up a small number of times. The V gene is TRBV5-6, the J gene TRBJ1-1; D unclear. Trimming took 4 bases from V and 3 from J, leaving 16 bases between them. The CDR3 consists of 15 residues. The germline V gene encodes CDR1 SGHDT and CDR2 YYEEEE. CDR3 in DNA: TGTGCCAGCAGCCTATGGACCCTAAAGGACACTGAAGCTTTCTTT. Translation: CASSLWTLKDTEAFF.

This rearrangement joins TRBV5-5 to TRBJ1-2, with TRBD1 matching 9 bases. V dropped 0 bases and J dropped 6; count of bases not matched to a gene: 6. CDR3 size: 15 residues. Germline-derived CDR1 and CDR2 are SGHKS and YYEKEE (reference sequence). In nucleotides, the CDR3 is TGTGCCAGCAGCTTGGAAGTTGGGACAGGGAATGGCTACACCTTC. Its protein product is CASSLEVGTGNGYTF.

The V and J genes are TRBV6-1 and TRBJ2-3, with 10 bases matching TRBD2. With V trimmed by 6 bases and J by 2 bases, 2 bases remained unmatched. The CDR3 length is 14 residues. The germline V gene encodes CDR1 MNHNS and CDR2 SASEGT. CDR3 region: CASRLAGTTDTQYF. Here the CDR3 DNA reads TGTGCCAGCAGACTAGCGGGGACCACAGATACGCAGTATTTT.

This chain links TRBV11-2 with TRBJ1-4; no reliable D call. The CDR3 consists of 14 residues. The germline gives CDR1 SGHAT, CDR2 FQNNGV. V gave up 1 base and J gave up 8 bases, with 11 bases separating them. CDR3 residues: CASSLVGFGEKLFF. CDR3 sequence (DNA): TGTGCCAGCAGCTTAGTTGGCTTTGGGGAAAAACTGTTTTTT.

This clonotype occurred a few times. The chain combines TRBV7-8 with TRBJ2-5; D is unresolved. Trimming shortened V by 6 bases and J by 2 bases, and 7 bases separated the two germline ends. The CDR3 is 12 amino acids. Germline loops: CDR1 SGHVS, CDR2 FQNEAQ. CDR3 sequence: CASRGLQETQYF. CDR3 in DNA: TGTGCCAGCAGGGGTCTTCAAGAGACCCAGTACTTC.

The chain recombines TRBV19 with TRBJ2-6, with 9 bases matching TRBD1. The CDR3 has 19 residues. CDR1 is LNHDA, CDR2 SQIVND, per germline (reference sequence). Germline trimming cut 5 bases from V and 4 bases from J; bases unmatched to any gene: 15. The CDR3 bases are TGTGCCAGTAGTCCCGGAGGCGGGACAGGGAAGGCAGGGGCCAACGTCCTGACTTTC. Protein sequence: CASSPGGGTGKAGANVLTF.

The gene calls are TRBV29-1 and TRBJ1-1, with no clear D. The CDR3 is made up of 12 amino acids. The V end was cut by 6 bases, the J end by 0 bases, with 8 bases between. CDR1 SQVTM and CDR2 ANQGSEA come from the germline V gene. This CDR3 reads CSVRSMNTEAFF. The DNA for the CDR3 is TGCAGCGTGCGGTCCATGAACACTGAAGCTTTCTTT.